The 9 T cell receptor beta chains presented below share a single source sample, sequenced in a study of shared clonotypes between healthy human individuals. Some clones are missing from TCRdb's copy, which holds only in-frame ones; the method was immunoSEQ multiplex PCR. Here the sample spans 2.5 million or so clones, approximately 90% being singletons. Sequenced sample: naive CD4+ T cells sorted from blood. Subset reported: CD45RA+ positively selected. Receptors originate from a young man in good health.

The chain combines TRBV10-3 with TRBJ2-7; 9 bases match TRBD2. The V segment lost 0 bases and the J segment 6 bases; nucleotides outside the gene matches: 9. The CDR3 extends over 16 amino acids. CDR1 and CDR2 from the germline V gene are ENHRY and SYGVKD. CDR3 loop: CAISESVSGSAGEQYF. The CDR3 DNA sequence: TGTGCCATCAGTGAGTCCGTTAGCGGGAGCGCAGGCGAGCAGTACTTC.

CDR3 region: CASSPTRTGRDEKLFF. The CDR3 DNA reads TGTGCCAGCAGCCCGACCCGGACAGGGAGGGATGAAAAACTGTTTTTT. V and J are TRBV4-2 and TRBJ1-4, with 8 bases identical to TRBD1. Germline-derived CDR1 and CDR2 are LGHNA and YNFKEQ. The CDR3 is 16 residues long. V shed 4 bases, J shed 6 bases, and the junction held 10 bases outside the gene matches.

The V and J genes are TRBV28 and TRBJ2-2; no reliable D call. The CDR3 sequence is 12 residues long. V was pared by 5 bases and J by 5 bases, with 6 bases between. Germline V CDR1 and CDR2: MDHEN, SYDVKM. The DNA of the CDR3 is TGTGCCAGCAGTACCCGTACCGGGGAGCTGTTTTTT. Its translation is CASSTRTGELFF.

This chain uses TRBV6-1 with TRBJ2-7; D remains ambiguous. There are 14 residues in the CDR3. Germline assignment: CDR1 MNHNS and CDR2 SASEGT. V lost 0 bases to trimming and J lost 2 bases, with 8 bases between them. The CDR3 DNA is TGTGCCAGCAGTGAAGCGATCCCCCCCTACGAGCAGTACTTC. Amino acid sequence: CASSEAIPPYEQYF.

The chain is built from TRBV6-1 and TRBJ2-7, with 7 bases aligning to TRBD2. V shed 0 bases, J shed 1 base, and the junction held 21 bases outside the gene matches. CDR3 length: 21 residues. Germline CDR1 is MNHNS and CDR2 is SASEGT. CDR3 protein: CASSEASLRQGLGLGSYEQYF. For the CDR3, the DNA is TGTGCCAGCAGTGAAGCTTCCCTGCGGCAGGGCCTCGGACTAGGGTCCTACGAGCAGTACTTC.

The gene calls are TRBV27 and TRBJ1-5; no clear D. Trimming removed 3 bases from V and 3 bases from J, with 6 bases in between. Germline V gene lookup returns CDR1 MNHEY and CDR2 SMNVEV (reference sequence). The CDR3 has 13 amino acids. For the CDR3, the DNA is TGTGCCAGCAGTTTTATAGTCAATCAGCCCCAGCATTTT. This translates into CASSFIVNQPQHF.

The chain is built from TRBV5-1 and TRBJ2-5; 7 nucleotides match TRBD1. The germline V gene has CDR1 SGHRS and CDR2 YFSETQ. Trimming removed 2 bases from V and 3 bases from J; junction bases left unmatched: 1. The CDR3 totals 13 residues. CDR3 amino acids: CASSFGQEETQYF. In DNA, the CDR3 is TGCGCCAGCAGCTTTGGACAGGAAGAGACCCAGTACTTC. The whole variable domain, filled in from reference TRBV5-1 and TRBJ2-5, reads KAGVTQTPRYLIKTRGQQVTLSCSPISGHRSVSWYQQTPGQGLQFLFEYFSETQRNKGNFPGRFSGRQFSNSRSEMNVSTLELGDSALYLCASSFGQEETQYFGPGTRLLVL.

This rearrangement joins TRBV2 to TRBJ2-3, with 14 bases aligning to TRBD2. Germline V gene data show CDR1 as SNHLY and CDR2 as FYNNEI. V lost 6 bases to trimming and J lost 5 bases; unmatched junction nucleotides: 13. The CDR3 consists of 18 residues. CDR3 in amino acids: CASRVGLAGARGGDTQYF. In DNA form, the CDR3 reads TGTGCCAGCAGGGTGGGACTAGCGGGAGCCCGGGGGGGAGATACGCAGTATTTT.

The chain combines TRBV19 with TRBJ2-3, with 7 bases fitting TRBD1. V shed 5 bases, J shed 1 base, and the junction held 9 bases outside the gene matches. The CDR3 is made up of 16 amino acids. CDR1 is LNHDA, CDR2 SQIVND, per germline (reference sequence). In nucleotides, the CDR3 is TGTGCCAGTAGTGATGGTGGACAGGTGGGCACAGATACGCAGTATTTT. Encoded protein: CASSDGGQVGTDTQYF.